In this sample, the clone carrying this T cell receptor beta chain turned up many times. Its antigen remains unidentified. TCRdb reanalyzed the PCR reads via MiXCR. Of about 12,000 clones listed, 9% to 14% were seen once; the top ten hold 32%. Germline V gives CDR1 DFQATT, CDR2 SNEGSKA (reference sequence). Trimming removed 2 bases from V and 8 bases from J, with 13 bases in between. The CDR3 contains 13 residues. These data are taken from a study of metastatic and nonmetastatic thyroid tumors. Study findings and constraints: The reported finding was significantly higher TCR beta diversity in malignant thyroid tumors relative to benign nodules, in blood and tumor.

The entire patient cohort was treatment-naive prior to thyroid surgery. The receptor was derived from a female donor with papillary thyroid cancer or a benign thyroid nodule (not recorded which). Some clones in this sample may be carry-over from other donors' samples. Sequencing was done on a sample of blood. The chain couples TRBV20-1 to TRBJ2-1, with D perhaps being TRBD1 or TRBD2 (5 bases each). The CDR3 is CSARTRLGDEQFF. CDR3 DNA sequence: TGCAGTGCTAGAACCCGACTGGGGGATGAGCAGTTCTTC.